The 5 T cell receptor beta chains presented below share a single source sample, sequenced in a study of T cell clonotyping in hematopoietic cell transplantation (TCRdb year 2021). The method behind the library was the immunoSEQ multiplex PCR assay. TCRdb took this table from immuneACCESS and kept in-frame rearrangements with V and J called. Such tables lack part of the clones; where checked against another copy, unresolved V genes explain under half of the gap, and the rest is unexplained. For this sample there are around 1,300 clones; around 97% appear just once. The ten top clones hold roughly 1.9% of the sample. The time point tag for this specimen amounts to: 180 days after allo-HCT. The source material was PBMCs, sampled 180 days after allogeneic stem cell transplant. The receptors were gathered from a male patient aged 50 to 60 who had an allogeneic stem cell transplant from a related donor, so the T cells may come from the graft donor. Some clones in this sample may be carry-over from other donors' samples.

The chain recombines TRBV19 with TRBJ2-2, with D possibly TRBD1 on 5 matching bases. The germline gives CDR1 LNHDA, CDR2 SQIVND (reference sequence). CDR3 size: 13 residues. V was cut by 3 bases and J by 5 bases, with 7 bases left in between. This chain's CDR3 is CASSMGQTGELFF. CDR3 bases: TGTGCCAGTAGTATGGGGCAGACCGGGGAGCTGTTTTTT.

The CDR3 nucleotides read TGTGCCAGCAGCTCGGGACAGGGCGGGGGCTACACCTTC. Amino acid sequence: CASSSGQGGGYTF. This chain connects TRBV7-2 to TRBJ1-2, with 9 bases lining up with TRBD1. Germline CDR1 reads SGHTA; CDR2 reads FQGNSA. With 4 bases clipped from V and 8 bases from J, the junction kept 5 bases outside the gene matches. This CDR3 region has 13 residues. Complete variable domain (other parts from reference TRBV7-2 and TRBJ1-2): GAGVSQSPSNKVTEKGKDVELRCDPISGHTALYWYRQSLGQGLEFLIYFQGNSAPDKSGLPSDRFSAERTGGSVSTLTIQRTQQEDSAVYLCASSSGQGGGYTFGSGTRLTVV.

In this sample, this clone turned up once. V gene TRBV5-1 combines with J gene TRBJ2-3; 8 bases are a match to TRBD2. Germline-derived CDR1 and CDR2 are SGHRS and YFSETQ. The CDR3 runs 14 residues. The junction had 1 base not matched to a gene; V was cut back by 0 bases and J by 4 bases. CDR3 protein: CASSLVSGADTQYF. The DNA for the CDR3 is TGCGCCAGCAGCTTGGTTAGCGGGGCAGATACGCAGTATTTT.

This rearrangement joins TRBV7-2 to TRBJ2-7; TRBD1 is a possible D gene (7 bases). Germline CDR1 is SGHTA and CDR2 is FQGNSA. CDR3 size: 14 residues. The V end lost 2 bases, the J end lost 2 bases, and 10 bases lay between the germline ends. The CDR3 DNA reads TGTGCCAGCAGCTTACAGGGGGGTACCTACGAGCAGTACTTC. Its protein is CASSLQGGTYEQYF.

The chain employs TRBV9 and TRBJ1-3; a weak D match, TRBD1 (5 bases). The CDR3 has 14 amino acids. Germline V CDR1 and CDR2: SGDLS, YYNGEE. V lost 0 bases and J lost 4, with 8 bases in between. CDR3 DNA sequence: TGTGCCAGCAGCGTAGCGGGGGACGGAAACACCATATATTTT. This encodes CASSVAGDGNTIYF. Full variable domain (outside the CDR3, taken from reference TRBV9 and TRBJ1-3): DSGVTQTPKHLITATGQRVTLRCSPRSGDLSVYWYQQSLDQGLQFLIQYYNGEERAKGNILERFSAQQFPDLHSELNLSSLELGDSALYFCASSVAGDGNTIYFGEGSWLTVV.